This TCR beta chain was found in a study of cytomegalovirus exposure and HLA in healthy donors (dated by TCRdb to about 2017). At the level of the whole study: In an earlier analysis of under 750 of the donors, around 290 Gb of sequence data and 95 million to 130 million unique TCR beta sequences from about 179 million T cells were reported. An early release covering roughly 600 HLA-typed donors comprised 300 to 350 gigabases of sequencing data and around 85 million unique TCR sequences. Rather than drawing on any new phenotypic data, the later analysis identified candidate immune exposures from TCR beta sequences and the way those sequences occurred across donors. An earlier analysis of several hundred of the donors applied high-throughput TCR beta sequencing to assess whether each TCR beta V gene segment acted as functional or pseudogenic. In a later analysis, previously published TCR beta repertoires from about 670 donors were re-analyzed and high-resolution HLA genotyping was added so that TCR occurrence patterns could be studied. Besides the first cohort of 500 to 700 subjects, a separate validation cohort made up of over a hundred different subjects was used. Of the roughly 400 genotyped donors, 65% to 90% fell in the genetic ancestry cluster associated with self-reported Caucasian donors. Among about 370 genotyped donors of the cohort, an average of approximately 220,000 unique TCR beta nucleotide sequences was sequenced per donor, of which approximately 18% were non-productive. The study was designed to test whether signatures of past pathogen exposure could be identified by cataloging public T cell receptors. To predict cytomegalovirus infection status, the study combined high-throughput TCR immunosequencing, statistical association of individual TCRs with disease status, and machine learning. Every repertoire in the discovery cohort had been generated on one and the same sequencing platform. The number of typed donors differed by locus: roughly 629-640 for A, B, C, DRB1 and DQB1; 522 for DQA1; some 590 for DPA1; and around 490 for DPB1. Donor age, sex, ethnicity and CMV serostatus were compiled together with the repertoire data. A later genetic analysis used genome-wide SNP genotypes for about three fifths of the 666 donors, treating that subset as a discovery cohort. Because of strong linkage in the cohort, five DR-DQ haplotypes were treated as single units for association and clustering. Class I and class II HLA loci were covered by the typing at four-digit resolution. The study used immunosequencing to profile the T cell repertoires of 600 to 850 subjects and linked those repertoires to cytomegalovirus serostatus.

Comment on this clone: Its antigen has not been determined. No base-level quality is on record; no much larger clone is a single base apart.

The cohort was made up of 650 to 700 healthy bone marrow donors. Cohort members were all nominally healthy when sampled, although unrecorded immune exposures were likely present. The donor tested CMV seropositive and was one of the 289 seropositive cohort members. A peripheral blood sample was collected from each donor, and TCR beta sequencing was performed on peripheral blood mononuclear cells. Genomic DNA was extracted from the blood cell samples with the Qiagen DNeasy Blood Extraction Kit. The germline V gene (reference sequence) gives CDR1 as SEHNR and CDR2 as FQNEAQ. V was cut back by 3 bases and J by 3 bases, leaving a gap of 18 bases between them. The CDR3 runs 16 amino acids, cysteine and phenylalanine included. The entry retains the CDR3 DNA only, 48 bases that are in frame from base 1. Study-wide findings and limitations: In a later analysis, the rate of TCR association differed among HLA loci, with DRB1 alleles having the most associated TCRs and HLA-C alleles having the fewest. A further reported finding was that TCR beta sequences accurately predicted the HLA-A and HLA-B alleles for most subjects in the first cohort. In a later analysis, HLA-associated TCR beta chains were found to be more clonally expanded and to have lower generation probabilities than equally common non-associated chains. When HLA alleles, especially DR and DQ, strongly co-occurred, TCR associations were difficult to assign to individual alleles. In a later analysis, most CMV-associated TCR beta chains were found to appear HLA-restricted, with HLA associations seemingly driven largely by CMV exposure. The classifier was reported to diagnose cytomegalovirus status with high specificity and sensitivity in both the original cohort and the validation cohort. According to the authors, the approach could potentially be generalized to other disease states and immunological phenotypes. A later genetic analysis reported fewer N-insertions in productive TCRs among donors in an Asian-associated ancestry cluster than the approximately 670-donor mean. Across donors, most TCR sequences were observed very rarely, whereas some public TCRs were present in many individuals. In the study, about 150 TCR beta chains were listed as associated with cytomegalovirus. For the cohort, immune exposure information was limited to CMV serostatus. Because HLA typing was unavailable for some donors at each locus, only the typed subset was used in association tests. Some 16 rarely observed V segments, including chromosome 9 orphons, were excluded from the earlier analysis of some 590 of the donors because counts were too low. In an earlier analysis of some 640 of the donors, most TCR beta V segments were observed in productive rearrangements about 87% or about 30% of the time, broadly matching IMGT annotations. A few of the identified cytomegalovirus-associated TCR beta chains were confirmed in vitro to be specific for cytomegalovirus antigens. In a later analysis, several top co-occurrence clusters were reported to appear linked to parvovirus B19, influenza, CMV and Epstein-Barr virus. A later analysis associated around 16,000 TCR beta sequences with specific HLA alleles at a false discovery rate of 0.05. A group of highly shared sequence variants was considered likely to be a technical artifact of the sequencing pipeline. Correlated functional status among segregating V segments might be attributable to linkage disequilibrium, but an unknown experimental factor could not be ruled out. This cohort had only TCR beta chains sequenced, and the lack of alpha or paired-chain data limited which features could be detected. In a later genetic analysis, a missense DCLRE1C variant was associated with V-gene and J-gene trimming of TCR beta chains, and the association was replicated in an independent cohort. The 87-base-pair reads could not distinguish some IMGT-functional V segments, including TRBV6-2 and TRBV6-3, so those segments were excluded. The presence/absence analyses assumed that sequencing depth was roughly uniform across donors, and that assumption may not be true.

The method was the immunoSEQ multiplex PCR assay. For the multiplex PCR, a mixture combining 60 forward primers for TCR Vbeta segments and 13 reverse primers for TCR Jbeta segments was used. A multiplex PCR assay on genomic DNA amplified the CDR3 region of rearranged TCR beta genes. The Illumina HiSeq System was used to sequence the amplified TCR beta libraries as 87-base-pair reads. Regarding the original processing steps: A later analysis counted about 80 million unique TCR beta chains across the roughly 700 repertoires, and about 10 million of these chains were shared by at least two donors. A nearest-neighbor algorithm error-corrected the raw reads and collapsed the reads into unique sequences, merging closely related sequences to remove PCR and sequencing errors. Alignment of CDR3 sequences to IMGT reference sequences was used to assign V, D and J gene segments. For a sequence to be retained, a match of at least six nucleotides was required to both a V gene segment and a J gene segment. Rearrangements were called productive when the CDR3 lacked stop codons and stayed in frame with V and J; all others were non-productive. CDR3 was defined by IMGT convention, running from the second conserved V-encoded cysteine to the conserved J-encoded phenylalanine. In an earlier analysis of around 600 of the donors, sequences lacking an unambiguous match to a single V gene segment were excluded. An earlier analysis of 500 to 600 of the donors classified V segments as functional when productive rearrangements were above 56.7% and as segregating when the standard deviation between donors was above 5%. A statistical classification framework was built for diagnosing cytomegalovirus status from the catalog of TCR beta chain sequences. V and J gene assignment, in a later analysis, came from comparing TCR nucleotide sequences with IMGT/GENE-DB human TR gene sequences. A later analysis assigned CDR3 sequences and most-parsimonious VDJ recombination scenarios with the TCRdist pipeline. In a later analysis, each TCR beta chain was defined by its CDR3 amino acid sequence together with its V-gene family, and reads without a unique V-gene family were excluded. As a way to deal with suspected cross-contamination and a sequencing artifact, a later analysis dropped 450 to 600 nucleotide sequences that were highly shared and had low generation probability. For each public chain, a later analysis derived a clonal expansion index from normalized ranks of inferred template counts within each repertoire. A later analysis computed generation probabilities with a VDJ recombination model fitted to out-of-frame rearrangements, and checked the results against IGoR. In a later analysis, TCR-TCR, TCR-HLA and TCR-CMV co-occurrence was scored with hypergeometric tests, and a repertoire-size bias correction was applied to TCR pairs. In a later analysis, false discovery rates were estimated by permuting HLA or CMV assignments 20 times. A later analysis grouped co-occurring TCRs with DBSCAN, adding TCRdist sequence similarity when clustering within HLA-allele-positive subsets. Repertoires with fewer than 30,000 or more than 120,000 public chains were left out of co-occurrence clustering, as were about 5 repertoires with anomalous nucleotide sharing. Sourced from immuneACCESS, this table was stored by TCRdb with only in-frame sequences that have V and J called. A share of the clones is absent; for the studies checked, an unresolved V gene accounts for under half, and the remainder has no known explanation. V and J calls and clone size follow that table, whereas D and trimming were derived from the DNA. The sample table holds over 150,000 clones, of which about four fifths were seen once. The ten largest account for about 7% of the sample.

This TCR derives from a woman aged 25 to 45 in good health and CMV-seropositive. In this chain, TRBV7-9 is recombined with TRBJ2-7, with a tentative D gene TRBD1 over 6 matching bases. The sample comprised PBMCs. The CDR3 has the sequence CASSFERPGTNYEQYF. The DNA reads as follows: TGTGCCAGCAGCTTTGAAAGGCCCGGGACAAACTACGAGCAGTACTTC.